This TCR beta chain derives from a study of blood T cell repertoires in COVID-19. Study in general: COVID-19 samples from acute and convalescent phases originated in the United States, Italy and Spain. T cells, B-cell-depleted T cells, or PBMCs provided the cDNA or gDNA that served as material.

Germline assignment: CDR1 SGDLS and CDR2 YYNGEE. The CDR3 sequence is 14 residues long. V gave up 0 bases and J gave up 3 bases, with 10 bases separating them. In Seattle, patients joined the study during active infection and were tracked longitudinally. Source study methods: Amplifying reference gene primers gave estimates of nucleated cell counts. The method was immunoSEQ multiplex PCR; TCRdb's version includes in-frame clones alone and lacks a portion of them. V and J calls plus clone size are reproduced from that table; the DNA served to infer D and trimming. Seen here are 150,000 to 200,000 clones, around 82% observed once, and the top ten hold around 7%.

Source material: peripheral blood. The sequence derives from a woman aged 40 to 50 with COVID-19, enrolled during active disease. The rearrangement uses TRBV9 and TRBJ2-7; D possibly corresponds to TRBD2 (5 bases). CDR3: CASSVGEGLYEQYF. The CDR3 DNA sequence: TGTGCCAGCAGCGTAGGAGAGGGTCTCTACGAGCAGTACTTC.